The 12 T cell receptor beta chains below all came from one sample that was sequenced in a study of monozygotic twins with inflammatory bowel disease. TCRdb derives one entry per CDR3 protein from the 5' RACE reads, leaving out DNA. The sample includes fewer than 110,000 distinct CDR3 sequences. Sequencing was carried out using blood. The receptors derive from a human donor with ulcerative colitis or Crohn's disease, or a healthy co-twin of an affected twin (not recorded which).

The chain couples TRBV25-1 to TRBJ2-2; TCRdb reports TRBD1, a call that lacks DNA to check it against. Germline V gene sequence: CDR1 MGHDK, CDR2 SYGVNS. The length of the CDR3 is 14 residues. CDR3 sequence: CASSELGGPGELFF.

CDR3 region: CASRKDFALHF. This sequence joins TRBV6-1 and TRBJ1-6. Germline CDR1 and CDR2: MNHNS and SASEGT. The CDR3 length is 11 residues.

The V gene is TRBV25-1, the J gene TRBJ2-7; TCRdb outputs TRBD1, but without DNA this stays unchecked. The CDR3 has 14 residues. The germline CDR1 and CDR2 sequences are MGHDK and SYGVNS. The CDR3 reads CAISDYDRYYEQYF.

The chain uses TRBV6-2 or TRBV6-3 and TRBJ1-5; with no DNA, the TCRdb D assignment of TRBD1 cannot be verified. CDR1 and CDR2 (germline): MNHEY, SVGEGT. This CDR3 region has 15 residues. The CDR3 loop reads CASSPGVRDNQPQHF.

This sequence joins TRBV10-3 and TRBJ2-3; the TCRdb D gene call, TRBD1, has no DNA to confirm it. The germline CDR1 and CDR2 sequences are ENHRY and SYGVKD. The CDR3 spans 13 residues. This CDR3 is CAISERTTDTQYF.

V usage is TRBV10-2 and J usage is TRBJ2-3; TCRdb calls TRBD1, which cannot be checked without DNA. The CDR3 runs to 15 residues. CDR1 and CDR2 from the germline V gene are WSHSY and SAAADI. CDR3 sequence: CASSDFQGGLDTQYF.

The V and J genes are TRBV18 and TRBJ2-7; TCRdb outputs TRBD2, but without DNA this stays unchecked. Germline lookup yields CDR1 KGHSH and CDR2 LQKENI. This CDR3 contains 20 residues. CDR3 protein: CASSPQGLAGGLTKGYEQYF.

V usage is TRBV5-1 and J usage is TRBJ2-7; no DNA is available, so the TRBD1 call from TCRdb remains unchecked. The CDR3 totals 13 residues. The germline gives CDR1 SGHRS, CDR2 YFSETQ. The CDR3: CASRPDRAGEQYF.

This chain connects TRBV6-2 or TRBV6-3 to TRBJ2-2; TCRdb's D call, TRBD1, is unchecked because there is no DNA. The CDR3 contains 15 residues. The germline V gene encodes CDR1 MNHEY and CDR2 SVGEGT. CDR3 region: CASRTAGASTGELFF.

The chain couples TRBV20-1 to TRBJ2-5; checking the TCRdb D call of TRBD2 is not possible without DNA. The CDR3 loop spans 13 amino acids. Germline V gene data show CDR1 as DFQATT and CDR2 as SNEGSKA (reference sequence). Here the CDR3 reads CSARLAGQETQYF.

CDR3 region: CASSLTSGYNEQFF. This chain uses TRBV12-3 or TRBV12-4 with TRBJ2-1; TCRdb's D call, TRBD2, is unchecked because there is no DNA. This CDR3 has 14 amino acids.

J is TRBJ1-4 and V is TRBV12-3 or TRBV12-4; absent DNA, TCRdb's TRBD1 call cannot be checked. CDR3 length equals 13 residues. The CDR3 loop is CASTTGPGEKLFF.